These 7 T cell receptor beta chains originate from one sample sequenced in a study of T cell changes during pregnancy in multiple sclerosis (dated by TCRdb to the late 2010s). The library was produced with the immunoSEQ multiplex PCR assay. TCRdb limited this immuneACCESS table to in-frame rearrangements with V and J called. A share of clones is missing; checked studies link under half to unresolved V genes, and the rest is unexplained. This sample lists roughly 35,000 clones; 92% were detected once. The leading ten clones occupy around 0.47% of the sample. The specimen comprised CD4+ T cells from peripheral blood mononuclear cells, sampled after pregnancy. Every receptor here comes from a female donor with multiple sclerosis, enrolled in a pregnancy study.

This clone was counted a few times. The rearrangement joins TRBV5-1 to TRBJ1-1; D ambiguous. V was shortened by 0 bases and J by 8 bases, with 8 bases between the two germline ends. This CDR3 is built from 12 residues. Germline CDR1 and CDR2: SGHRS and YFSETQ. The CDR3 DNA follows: TGCGCCAGCAGCTTGGGAGTTGCCGAAGCTTTCTTT. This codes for CASSLGVAEAFF.

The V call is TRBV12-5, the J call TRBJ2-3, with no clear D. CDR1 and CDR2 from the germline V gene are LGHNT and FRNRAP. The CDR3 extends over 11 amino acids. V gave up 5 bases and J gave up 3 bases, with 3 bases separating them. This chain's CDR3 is CASGTTDTQYF. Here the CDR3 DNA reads TGTGCTAGTGGTACAACAGATACGCAGTATTTT. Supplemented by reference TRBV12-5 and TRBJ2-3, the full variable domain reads DARVTQTPRHKVTEMGQEVTMRCQPILGHNTVFWYRQTMMQGLELLAYFRNRAPLDDSGMPKDRFSAEMPDATLATLKIQPSEPRDSAVYFCASGTTDTQYFGPGTRLTVL.

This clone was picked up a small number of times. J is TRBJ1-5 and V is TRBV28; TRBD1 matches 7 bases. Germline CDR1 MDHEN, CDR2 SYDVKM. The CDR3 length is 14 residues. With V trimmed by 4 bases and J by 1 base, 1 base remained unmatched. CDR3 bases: TGTGCCAGCAGTTCGACAGGGAGCAATCAGCCCCAGCATTTT. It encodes CASSSTGSNQPQHF.

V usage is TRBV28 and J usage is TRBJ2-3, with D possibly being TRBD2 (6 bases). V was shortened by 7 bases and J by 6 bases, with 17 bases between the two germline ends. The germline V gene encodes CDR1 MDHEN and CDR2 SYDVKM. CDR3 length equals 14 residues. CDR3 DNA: TGTGCCAGCACCGCGATTGGAGGGCCGGATACGCAGTATTTT. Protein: CASTAIGGPDTQYF.

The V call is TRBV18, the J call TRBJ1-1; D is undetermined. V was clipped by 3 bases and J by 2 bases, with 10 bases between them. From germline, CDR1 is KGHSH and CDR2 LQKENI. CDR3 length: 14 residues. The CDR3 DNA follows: TGTGCCAGCTCACCGACGGCGACTAACACTGAAGCTTTCTTT. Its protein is CASSPTATNTEAFF.

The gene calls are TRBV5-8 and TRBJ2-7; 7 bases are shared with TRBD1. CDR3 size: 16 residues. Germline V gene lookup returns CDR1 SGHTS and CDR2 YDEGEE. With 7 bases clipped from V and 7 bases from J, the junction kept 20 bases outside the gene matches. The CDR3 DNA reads TGTGCCAGCGCTCCCCTCCCGGGACAGAACCTTTGGGAGCAGTACTTC. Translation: CASAPLPGQNLWEQYF. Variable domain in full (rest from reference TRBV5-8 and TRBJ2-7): EAGVTQSPTHLIKTRGQQATLRCSPISGHTSVYWYQQALGLGLQFLLWYDEGEERNRGNFPPRFSGRQFPNYSSELNVNALELEDSALYLCASAPLPGQNLWEQYFGPGTRLTVT.

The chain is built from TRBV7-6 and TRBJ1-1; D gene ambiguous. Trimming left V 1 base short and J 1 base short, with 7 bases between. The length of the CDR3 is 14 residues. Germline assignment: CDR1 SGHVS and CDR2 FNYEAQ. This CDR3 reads CASSLGTGNTEAFF. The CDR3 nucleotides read TGTGCCAGCAGCTTAGGAACGGGGAACACTGAAGCTTTCTTT.